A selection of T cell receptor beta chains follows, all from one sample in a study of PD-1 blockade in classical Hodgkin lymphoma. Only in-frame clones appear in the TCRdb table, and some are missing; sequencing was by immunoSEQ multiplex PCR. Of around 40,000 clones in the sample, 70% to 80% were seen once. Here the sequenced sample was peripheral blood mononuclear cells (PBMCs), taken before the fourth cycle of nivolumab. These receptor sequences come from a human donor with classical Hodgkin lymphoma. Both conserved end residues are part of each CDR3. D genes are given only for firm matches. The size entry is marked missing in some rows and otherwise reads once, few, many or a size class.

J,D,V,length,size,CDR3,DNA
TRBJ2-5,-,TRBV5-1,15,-,CASSPAVAPQETQYF,TGCGCCAGCAGCCCGGCGGTAGCGCCACAAGAGACCCAGTACTTC
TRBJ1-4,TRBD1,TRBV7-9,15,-,CASSAQQGFKEKLFF,TGTGCCAGCAGCGCTCAACAGGGGTTTAAAGAAAAACTGTTTTTT
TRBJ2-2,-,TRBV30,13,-,CAWSKLNTGELFF,TGTGCCTGGAGTAAACTGAACACCGGGGAGCTGTTTTTT
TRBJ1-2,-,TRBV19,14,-,CASSTQTGAYGYTF,TGTGCCAGTAGTACGCAGACAGGAGCCTATGGCTACACCTTC
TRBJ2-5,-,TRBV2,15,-,CASKGLDRELETQYF,TGTGCCAGCAAGGGGCTCGATCGGGAGTTGGAGACCCAGTACTTC
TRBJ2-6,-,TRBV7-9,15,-,CASSLAVSGANVLTF,TGTGCCAGCAGCTTAGCGGTCTCTGGGGCCAACGTCCTGACTTTC
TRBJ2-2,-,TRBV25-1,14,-,CASSERVNTGELFF,TGTGCCAGCAGTGAAAGGGTGAACACCGGGGAGCTGTTTTTT
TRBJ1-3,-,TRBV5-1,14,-,CASSLWAGGNTIYF,TGCGCCAGCAGCTTGTGGGCAGGTGGAAACACCATATATTTT
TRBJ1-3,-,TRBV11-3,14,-,CASSPGPSGNTIYF,TGTGCCAGCAGTCCGGGTCCCTCTGGAAACACCATATATTTT
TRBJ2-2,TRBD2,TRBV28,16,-,CASSFPSGDHTGELFF,TGTGCCAGCAGTTTCCCTAGCGGGGACCACACCGGGGAGCTGTTTTTT
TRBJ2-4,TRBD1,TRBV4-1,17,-,CASSHLDRGQAKNIQYF,TGCGCCAGCAGCCATTTAGACAGGGGACAAGCCAAAAACATTCAGTACTTC
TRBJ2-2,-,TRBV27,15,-,CASSHRDSYTGELFF,TGTGCCAGCAGTCACCGGGACTCATACACCGGGGAGCTGTTTTTT
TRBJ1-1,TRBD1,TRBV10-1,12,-,CASSGTGGYAFF,TGCGCCAGCAGTGGGACAGGGGGATATGCTTTCTTT
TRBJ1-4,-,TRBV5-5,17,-,CASSKKPRGGSGEKLFF,TGTGCCAGCAGCAAGAAACCGCGAGGGGGATCGGGTGAAAAACTGTTTTTT
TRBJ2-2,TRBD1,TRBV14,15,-,CASSPGDSNTGELFF,TGTGCCAGCAGCCCCGGGGACAGCAACACCGGGGAGCTGTTTTTT
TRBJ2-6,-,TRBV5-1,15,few,CASSFSGVGANVLTF,TGCGCCAGCAGCTTCTCAGGTGTTGGGGCCAACGTCCTGACTTTC
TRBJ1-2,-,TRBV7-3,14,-,CASSPHGGEGGYTF,TGTGCCAGCAGCCCCCATGGGGGGGAAGGGGGCTACACCTTC
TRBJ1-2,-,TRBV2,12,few,CAEGGRTYGYTF,TGTGCCGAAGGAGGCAGGACCTATGGCTACACCTTC
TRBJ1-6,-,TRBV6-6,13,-,CASRNRENSPLHF,TGTGCCAGCAGGAACAGGGAAAATTCACCCCTCCACTTT
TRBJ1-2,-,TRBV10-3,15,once,CAIRGHRGPYDGYTF,TGTGCCATCAGGGGACATCGGGGACCTTATGATGGCTACACCTTC
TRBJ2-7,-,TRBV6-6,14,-,CASSYSDPLYEQYF,TGTGCCAGCAGTTACTCTGACCCCCTCTACGAGCAGTACTTC
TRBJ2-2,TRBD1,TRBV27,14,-,CASRPGQVTGELFF,TGTGCCAGCAGACCGGGACAGGTCACCGGGGAGCTGTTTTTT
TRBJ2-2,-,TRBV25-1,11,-,CATWGAGELFF,TGTGCCACCTGGGGTGCCGGGGAGCTGTTTTTT
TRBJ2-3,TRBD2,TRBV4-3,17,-,CASSQDRAGGTTDTQYF,TGCGCCAGCAGCCAAGATAGGGCGGGGGGTACCACAGATACGCAGTATTTT
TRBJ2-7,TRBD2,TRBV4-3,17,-,CASSQAAGGRASYEQYF,TGCGCCAGCAGCCAAGCGGCCGGGGGGAGGGCTTCCTACGAGCAGTACTTC
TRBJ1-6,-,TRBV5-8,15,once,CASSSGWGLNSPLHF,TGTGCCAGCAGCTCCGGTTGGGGCTTAAATTCACCCCTCCACTTT
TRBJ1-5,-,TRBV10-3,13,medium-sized,CAISDGADQPQHF,TGTGCCATCAGTGACGGGGCCGATCAGCCCCAGCATTTT
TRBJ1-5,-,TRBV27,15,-,CASSLRGGYNQPQHF,TGTGCCAGCAGTTTGAGGGGGGGCTACAATCAGCCCCAGCATTTT